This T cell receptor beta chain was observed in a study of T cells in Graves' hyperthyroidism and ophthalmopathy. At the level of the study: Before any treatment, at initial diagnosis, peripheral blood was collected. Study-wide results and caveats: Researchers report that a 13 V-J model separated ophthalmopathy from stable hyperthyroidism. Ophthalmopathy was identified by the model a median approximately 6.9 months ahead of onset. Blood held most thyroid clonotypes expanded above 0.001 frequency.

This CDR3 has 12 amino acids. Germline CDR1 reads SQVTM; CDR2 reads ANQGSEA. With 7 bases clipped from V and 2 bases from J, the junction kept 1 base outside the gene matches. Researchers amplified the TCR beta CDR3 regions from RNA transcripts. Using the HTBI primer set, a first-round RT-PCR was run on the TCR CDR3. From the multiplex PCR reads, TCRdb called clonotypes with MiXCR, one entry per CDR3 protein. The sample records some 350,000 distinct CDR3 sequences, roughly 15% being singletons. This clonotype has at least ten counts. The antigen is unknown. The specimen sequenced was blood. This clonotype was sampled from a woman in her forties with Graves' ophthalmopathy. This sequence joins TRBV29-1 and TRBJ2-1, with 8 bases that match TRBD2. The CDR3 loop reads CSGREAYNEQFF. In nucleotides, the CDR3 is TGCAGCGGGCGGGAGGCCTACAATGAGCAGTTCTTC.